Shown below are 24 T cell receptor beta chains from a single sample sequenced in a study of technical replicates of blood from several donors (dated by TCRdb to the late 2010s). Receptor libraries were prepared by the immunoSEQ multiplex PCR assay. TCRdb took this table from immuneACCESS and kept in-frame rearrangements with V and J called. Such tables lack part of the clones; where checked against another copy, unresolved V genes explain under half of the gap, and the rest is unexplained. The sample profile shows 44,000 or so clones; 80% to 95% of them were found once. The ten largest make up about 3.9% of the sample. Source material: PBMCs. The receptors were gathered from a human donor in good health. Some clones in this sample may be carry-over from other donors' samples.

The J gene is TRBJ1-5, the V gene TRBV5-1; weak D call: TRBD1 (6 bases). CDR3 length equals 15 residues. Trimming pared 0 bases from V and 0 bases from J, leaving 7 bases between. The V gene's germline CDR1 is SGHRS and CDR2 YFSETQ. The CDR3 sequence: CASSLEGDSNQPQHF. As DNA, the CDR3 is TGCGCCAGCAGCTTGGAGGGGGATAGCAATCAGCCCCAGCATTTT.

The V gene is TRBV27, the J gene TRBJ2-7, with 11 nucleotides matching TRBD2. The CDR3 is 15 residues long. V was clipped by 4 bases and J by 2 bases; unmatched bases: 4. Germline-derived CDR1 and CDR2 are MNHEY and SMNVEV (reference sequence). The CDR3 spells CASSSGLAETYEQYF. For the CDR3, the DNA is TGTGCCAGCAGTTCGGGACTAGCGGAGACCTACGAGCAGTACTTC.

The chain recombines TRBV4-1 with TRBJ2-1; D unresolved. Per the germline V gene, CDR1 is MGHRA and CDR2 is YSYEKL. V lost 3 bases, J lost 6 bases, and 9 bases lay in between. The CDR3 covers 13 residues. The CDR3 spells CASSHPGVNEQFF. Here the CDR3 DNA reads TGCGCCAGCAGCCACCCCGGTGTCAATGAGCAGTTCTTC.

The CDR3 nucleotides read TGTGCCAGCAGTGAAGGGTCTGGCAATTCACCCCTCCACTTT. This encodes CASSEGSGNSPLHF. The chain combines TRBV6-1 with TRBJ1-6; D unresolved. The ends were cut back, 1 base at V and 7 bases at J, with 8 bases in the middle. Germline loops: CDR1 MNHNS, CDR2 SASEGT. CDR3 length equals 14 residues.

The V and J genes are TRBV30 and TRBJ2-7; 9 nucleotides line up with TRBD2. Trimming cost V 4 bases and J 2 bases; bases outside gene matches: 9. The CDR3 is 15 amino acids. Germline assignment: CDR1 GTSNPN and CDR2 SVGIG (reference sequence). The CDR3 loop reads CAWNAAGGGPYEQYF. For the CDR3, the DNA is TGTGCCTGGAATGCCGCGGGAGGGGGACCCTACGAGCAGTACTTC. Using reference TRBV30 and TRBJ2-7 for the parts outside the CDR3, the full variable domain is SQTIHQWPATLVQPVGSPLSLECTVEGTSNPNLYWYRQAAGRGLQLLFYSVGIGQISSEVPQNLSASRPQDRQFILSSKKLLLSDSGFYLCAWNAAGGGPYEQYFGPGTRLTVT.

This clone was observed a single time. This chain connects TRBV18 to TRBJ2-7; possibly TRBD1 for D (5 bases). The CDR3 spans 15 residues. CDR1 KGHSH and CDR2 LQKENI come from the germline V gene. V gave up 2 bases and J gave up 0 bases, with 11 bases separating them. DNA of the CDR3: TGTGCCAGCTCACCAGGACATACGACCTCCTACGAGCAGTACTTC. Its translation: CASSPGHTTSYEQYF.

This sequence joins TRBV2 and TRBJ1-5; TRBD1 might be the D (5 bases). Trimming took 0 bases from V and 15 from J, leaving 12 bases between them. Germline CDR1 reads SNHLY; CDR2 reads FYNNEI. The CDR3 length is 12 residues. CDR3 region: CASSEALGDLHF. CDR3 coding DNA: TGTGCCAGCAGTGAAGCGCTCGGGGACTTGCATTTT.

The chain joins TRBV9 to TRBJ2-5; possible D gene TRBD1, 7 bases. Germline V gene data show CDR1 as SGDLS and CDR2 as YYNGEE. The CDR3 is 16 residues long. Trimming removed 0 bases at V and 1 base at J, with 13 bases between. This CDR3 reads CASSVAAGGSQETQYF. The CDR3 bases are TGTGCCAGCAGCGTAGCGGCAGGGGGGAGCCAAGAGACCCAGTACTTC.

As DNA, the CDR3 is TGTGCCTGGGATTCCGGGACAGGGGTATACGAGCAGTACTTC. Amino acids: CAWDSGTGVYEQYF. The gene calls are TRBV30 and TRBJ2-7; 10 nucleotides line up with TRBD1. The CDR3 is made up of 14 amino acids. Unmatched junction bases numbered 8, after V lost 5 bases and J lost 4 bases. CDR1 is GTSNPN, CDR2 SVGIG, per germline (reference sequence).

V and J are TRBV10-3 and TRBJ2-7; 8 positions match TRBD1. Germline CDR1 ENHRY, CDR2 SYGVKD. The J segment lost 3 bases and the V segment lost 8 bases, leaving 3 bases of the junction unmatched. CDR3 length equals 12 residues. The CDR3 DNA reads TGTGCCATCGATGACAGGGGCTACGAGCAGTACTTC. As protein: CAIDDRGYEQYF.

The gene calls are TRBV5-1 and TRBJ1-2; TRBD1 might be the D (5 bases). V dropped 0 bases and J dropped 2 bases, with 14 bases sitting between them. The CDR3 spans 16 residues. Germline CDR1 SGHRS, CDR2 YFSETQ. CDR3 amino acids: CASSLGGAALNYGYTF. CDR3 in DNA: TGCGCCAGCAGCTTGGGCGGGGCAGCCCTAAACTATGGCTACACCTTC.

The rearrangement uses TRBV5-6 and TRBJ2-3; the D gene is possibly TRBD2 (5 bases). V gave up 5 bases and J gave up 9 bases, with 16 bases separating them. The CDR3 is 13 residues long. Germline CDR1 reads SGHDT; CDR2 reads YYEEEE. The CDR3 spells CASRRAGSETQYF. Here the CDR3 DNA reads TGTGCCAGCAGGAGGGCGGGTTCTGAGACGCAGTATTTT.

The V gene is TRBV11-2, the J gene TRBJ2-7; 7 bases line up with TRBD2. V gave up 8 bases and J gave up 0 bases; unmatched junction bases: 13. This CDR3 region has 16 residues. In germline, CDR1 is SGHAT, CDR2 FQNNGV. The CDR3 coding sequence is TGTGCCAGCGGGGGGGGTATGGCGGGGCGCTCCTACGAGCAGTACTTC. Translating gives CASGGGMAGRSYEQYF. Variable domain in full (rest from reference TRBV11-2 and TRBJ2-7): EAGVAQSPRYKIIEKRQSVAFWCNPISGHATLYWYQQILGQGPKLLIQFQNNGVVDDSQLPKDRFSAERLKGVDSTLKIQPAKLEDSAVYLCASGGGMAGRSYEQYFGPGTRLTVT.

J is TRBJ1-5 and V is TRBV7-7; D gene uncertain. Germline loops: CDR1 SSHAT, CDR2 FNYEAQ (reference sequence). Trimming stripped 4 bases from V and 9 bases from J, with 16 bases between. The CDR3 extends over 14 amino acids. The CDR3 loop reads CASSSGRPRGPQHF. The CDR3 nucleotides read TGTGCCAGCAGCTCAGGACGGCCGCGGGGGCCCCAGCATTTT.

This sequence joins TRBV7-9 and TRBJ1-1; D unresolved. Trimming shortened V by 0 bases and J by 2 bases, and 13 bases separated the two germline ends. Looked up from germline, CDR1 is SEHNR and CDR2 is FQNEAQ (reference sequence). CDR3 size: 16 residues. CDR3 protein: CASSLAGRTGNTEAFF. DNA of the CDR3: TGTGCCAGCAGCTTAGCCGGGAGGACGGGTAACACTGAAGCTTTCTTT. The full variable domain, completed using reference TRBV7-9 and TRBJ1-1, is DTGVSQNPRHKITKRGQNVTFRCDPISEHNRLYWYRQTLGQGPEFLTYFQNEAQLEKSRLLSDRFSAERPKGSFSTLEIQRTEQGDSAMYLCASSLAGRTGNTEAFFGQGTRLTVV.

The chain has TRBV5-4 and TRBJ2-2; 10 nucleotides match TRBD2. CDR1 is SGHNT, CDR2 YYREEE, per germline (reference sequence). There are 16 residues in the CDR3. V lost 4 bases and J lost 0; bases outside the gene matches: 3. The CDR3 loop reads CASSPGLAANTGELFF. CDR3 bases: TGTGCCAGCAGCCCTGGACTAGCGGCGAACACCGGGGAGCTGTTTTTT.

The chain is built from TRBV4-2 and TRBJ2-2; D is possibly TRBD2 (5 bases). This CDR3 comprises 15 residues. V dropped 0 bases and J dropped 2 bases, with 7 bases sitting between them. Germline CDR1 is LGHNA and CDR2 is YNFKEQ. The CDR3 sequence is CASSQETGNTGELFF. CDR3 nucleotides: TGTGCCAGCAGCCAAGAAACGGGAAACACCGGGGAGCTGTTTTTT.

This rearrangement joins TRBV5-6 to TRBJ2-7; 9 bases agree with TRBD1. Germline CDR1 is SGHDT and CDR2 is YYEEEE. The CDR3 has 14 amino acids. Trimming cost V 4 bases and J 4 bases; bases outside gene matches: 6. The CDR3 coding sequence is TGTGCCAGCAGCGTGGACAGGGGCCTATACGAGCAGTACTTC. Its protein product is CASSVDRGLYEQYF.

This clone came up a few times. The chain employs TRBV6-6 and TRBJ1-2; a possible D gene is TRBD1 (5 bases). CDR1 and CDR2 (germline): MNHNY, SVGAGI (reference sequence). The CDR3 contains 14 residues. Trimming pared 2 bases from V and 2 bases from J, leaving 9 bases between. For the CDR3, the DNA is TGTGCCAGCAGTTACGGGGGGAGGAACTATGGCTACACCTTC. Residues: CASSYGGRNYGYTF.

The chain couples TRBV4-2 to TRBJ2-1; 8 bases fit TRBD1. The germline gives CDR1 LGHNA, CDR2 YNFKEQ. J was trimmed by 6 bases and V by 4 bases; bases with no gene match: 17. This CDR3 comprises 18 residues. DNA for the CDR3: TGTGCCAGCAGCCCGACAGGGGTTCGGGCCGCGGGGCTCAATGAGCAGTTCTTC. Translated: CASSPTGVRAAGLNEQFF.

The genes are TRBV2 and TRBJ1-1, with a tentative D call TRBD1 (6 bases). The CDR3 is made up of 14 amino acids. Trimming removed 4 bases at V and 3 bases at J, with 12 bases between. Germline CDR1 and CDR2: SNHLY and FYNNEI. CDR3 coding DNA: TGTGCCAGCAGTGTACAGGGAGGGGACACTGAAGCTTTCTTT. It specifies CASSVQGGDTEAFF.

This chain uses TRBV27 with TRBJ2-1, with 8 bases matching TRBD2. CDR3 length equals 14 residues. Germline values: CDR1 MNHEY, CDR2 SMNVEV (reference sequence). With 5 bases clipped from V and 9 bases from J, the junction kept 9 bases outside the gene matches. The CDR3 DNA reads as TGTGCCAGCAGTACACGGGGACTAGTTGGTGAGCAGTTCTTC. It yields the protein CASSTRGLVGEQFF.

J is TRBJ2-1 and V is TRBV11-3; 9 bases line up with TRBD1. Germline-derived CDR1 and CDR2 are SGHNT and YENEEA. J lost 4 bases, V lost 5 bases, and 12 bases had no gene match. This CDR3 has 17 amino acids. This CDR3 is CASSHRSGTGLYNEQFF. CDR3 bases: TGTGCCAGCAGCCACCGCTCCGGGACAGGGTTATACAATGAGCAGTTCTTC.

This clone has a single count. V gene TRBV15 combines with J gene TRBJ1-2; 12 positions match TRBD1. The length of the CDR3 is 14 residues. With V trimmed by 5 bases and J by 8 bases, 6 bases remained unmatched. From germline, CDR1 is LNHNV and CDR2 YYDKDF (reference sequence). The CDR3 here is CATSAGQGAGGYTF. DNA of the CDR3: TGTGCCACCAGCGCGGGACAGGGGGCCGGGGGCTACACCTTC.